The entry below describes one T cell receptor (beta chain). A read error may account for a junction end that differs from germline. Researchers used two-round multiplex PCR to amplify TCR beta CDR3 starting from genomic DNA. Primers targeting each individual TRBV and TRBJ gene were applied in first-round PCR. TCRdb recomputed calls from the multiplex PCR reads with MiXCR, one row per CDR3 protein. The data show about 18,000 distinct CDR3 sequences, 44% seen once. The sample originates from a study of prognosis after radiotherapy for stage I lung cancer. CDR1 and CDR2 from the germline V gene are MNHEY and SMNVEV (reference sequence). This CDR3 region has 16 residues. CT and PET/CT found no node involvement in any patient, and none had received chemotherapy or radiotherapy before or had other malignancies.

This receptor was obtained from a donor over 45 with non-small cell lung cancer. The genes are TRBV27 and TRBJ2-2; the match to TRBD2 covers 7 bases. The sample in question was PBMCs, obtained before or after stereotactic body radiation therapy (not recorded which). CDR3 sequence reads: CASSFLAAINTWELFF. The CDR3 nucleotides are TGTGCCAGCAGTTTCCTAGCGGCTATTAACACCTGGGAGCTGTTTTTT.